The clone carrying this T cell receptor beta chain was detected a few times. TCRdb reanalysed the 5' RACE reads using MiXCR and keeps one entry per CDR3 protein. Here the sample spans approximately 220,000 distinct CDR3 sequences, over 8% being singletons. V lost 7 bases and J lost 0, with 13 bases in between. The length of the CDR3 is 15 residues. The sample is drawn from a study of identical twins. Sequenced sample: memory (CD45RO+) T cells sorted from blood. The sequence was obtained from a woman between 18 and 29 years old in good health. V and J are TRBV12-3 or TRBV12-4 and TRBJ2-4; D is ambiguous. In DNA form, the CDR3 reads TGTGCCAGCACCCTGCAGAACTTAGCCAAAAACATTCAGTACTTC. The encoded protein is CASTLQNLAKNIQYF.